The entry below gives a single T cell receptor (beta chain) sequence along with its context. These data come from a study of shared T cell receptors in the human thymus. The repertoire was sequenced with immunoSEQ multiplex PCR; TCRdb's copy has only in-frame clones and lacks some. Among 700,000 or so clones listed, 80% to 90% were seen once. Losses at the gene ends were 4 bases for V and 2 bases for J; bases not matched to a gene: 15. This CDR3 has 19 residues. CDR1 and CDR2 from the germline V gene are SGHRS and YFSETQ. The same data also contributed to another study, on human thymus T cells.

The sequence derives from a girl under three years old with a congenital heart defect. The V call is TRBV5-1, the J call TRBJ2-7, with 13 nucleotides matching TRBD2. Sequencing was carried out using thymocytes. CDR3 sequence reads: CASSIDTGTSGVYTYEQYF. The DNA for the CDR3 is TGCGCCAGCAGCATAGACACCGGGACTAGCGGGGTTTATACCTACGAGCAGTACTTC.